The rows below give T cell receptor beta chains drawn from one sample of a study of T-cell reconstitution after alpha-beta-depleted transplantation in children. In TCRdb, the PCR reads were re-called with MiXCR into one record per CDR3 protein. The repertoire holds about 980,000 distinct CDR3 sequences, with 25% to 30% as singletons. The specimen comprised PBMCs, mostly from graft donor cells, sampled 360 days after TCRalphabeta/CD19-depleted stem cell transplant. These receptors originate from a boy less than two years old who had a stem cell transplant for SCID, so the T cells may come from the graft donor. The CDR3 runs from the conserved cysteine through the conserved F or W. The D gene is left open where the match is weak. The size of a clone is reported for some rows only, either as once, few or many, or as a class for expanded clones.

CDR3aa	CDR3nt	d_gene	v_gene	j_gene	abundance
CASSAGGYTDTQYF	TGTGCCAGCTCCGCGGGAGGCTACACAGATACGCAGTATTTT	TRBD2	TRBV5-6	TRBJ2-3	few
CASSLAGSSSTDTQYF	TGCGCCAGCAGCTTGGCAGGAAGCTCTAGCACAGATACGCAGTATTTT	NA	TRBV5-1	TRBJ2-3	NA
CASSPHRRGELFF	TGTGCCAGCTCACCACACCGGAGAGGGGAGCTGTTTTTT	NA	TRBV18	TRBJ2-2	NA
CASKAGTAATYEQYF	TGTGCCAGCAAAGCCGGGACAGCTGCCACCTACGAGCAGTACTTC	TRBD1	TRBV12-3/TRBV12-4	TRBJ2-7	few
CASSQDLEGNTEAFF	TGTGCCAGCAGCCAAGATTTGGAGGGGAACACTGAAGCTTTCTTT	NA	TRBV4-2	TRBJ1-1	NA
CASTPDLLPYEQYF	TGTGCCAGCACCCCGGACCTTCTCCCCTACGAGCAGTACTTC	NA	TRBV12-3/TRBV12-4	TRBJ2-7	NA
CASSEVGGAQPSYEQYF	TGTGCCAGCAGTGAAGTAGGAGGGGCCCAACCCTCCTACGAGCAGTACTTC	NA	TRBV27	TRBJ2-7	few
CATSRRTTGYEQYF	TGTGCCACCAGCAGGAGAACGACAGGGTACGAGCAGTACTTC	TRBD1	TRBV15	TRBJ2-7	NA
CASSLNRGPDTGELFF	TGCGCCAGCAGCTTGAACCGCGGGCCAGATACCGGGGAGCTGTTTTTT	NA	TRBV5-1	TRBJ2-2	NA
CSAGGLENQPQHF	TGCAGTGCGGGAGGATTGGAGAATCAGCCCCAGCATTTT	NA	TRBV20-1	TRBJ1-5	NA
CSGSDGPWGYTF	TGCAGCGGATCGGACGGACCTTGGGGCTACACCTTC	NA	TRBV29-1	TRBJ1-2	once
CASTDGVGNTIYF	TGTGCCAGCACGGACGGGGTTGGAAACACCATATATTTT	NA	TRBV12-3/TRBV12-4	TRBJ1-3	few
CASSLVSMAHGGNQPQHF	TGTGCCAGCAGCTTAGTCTCCATGGCCCATGGCGGCAATCAGCCCCAGCATTTT	NA	TRBV11-2	TRBJ1-5	NA
CAISTSRQGTEAFF	TGTGCCATCAGCACCAGTCGACAGGGTACTGAAGCTTTCTTT	TRBD1	TRBV10-3	TRBJ1-1	NA
CSARVPDRLVRTGELFF	TGCAGTGCTAGAGTCCCAGACCGACTAGTTCGTACCGGGGAGCTGTTTTTT	NA	TRBV20-1	TRBJ2-2	many
CASSPRAHTLDWEETQYF	TGTGCCAGCAGTCCTCGGGCCCACACCCTGGATTGGGAAGAGACCCAGTACTTC	NA	TRBV4-2	TRBJ2-5	NA
CATSDLQGQDTQYF	TGTGCCACCAGTGATTTGCAGGGGCAAGATACGCAGTATTTT	NA	TRBV24-1	TRBJ2-3	NA
CASSSLRGREGLQETQYF	TGTGCCAGCAGTTCCCTCCGGGGGAGGGAAGGCCTCCAAGAGACCCAGTACTTC	TRBD2	TRBV25-1	TRBJ2-5	few
CAISEVYEQYF	TGTGCCATCAGTGAGGTTTACGAGCAGTACTTC	NA	TRBV10-3	TRBJ2-7	few
CSADGRGSEETQYF	TGCAGCGCCGATGGAAGGGGTTCAGAGGAGACCCAGTACTTC	NA	TRBV29-1	TRBJ2-5	NA
CSARDPPGDRTDTQYF	TGCAGTGCTAGAGATCCTCCAGGGGACAGGACAGATACGCAGTATTTT	TRBD1	TRBV20-1	TRBJ2-3	once
CSAASGGKQETQYF	TGCAGTGCGGCTAGCGGGGGGAAACAAGAGACCCAGTACTTC	TRBD2	TRBV20-1	TRBJ2-5	few
CASSDPGGDRGALGTGELFF	TGTGCCAGCAGCGACCCCGGAGGGGACAGGGGGGCTTTGGGGACCGGGGAGCTGTTTTTT	TRBD1	TRBV9	TRBJ2-2	NA
CASSPTQVRGEGQYF	TGTGCCAGCAGCCCAACGCAGGTCAGGGGGGAGGGGCAGTACTTC	NA	TRBV7-2	TRBJ2-7	NA
CASIGAGHGSGELFF	TGTGCCAGCATCGGGGCAGGTCATGGGAGCGGGGAGCTGTTTTTT	NA	TRBV2	TRBJ2-2	NA
CSAIKRAPNQPQHF	TGCAGTGCCATCAAGAGGGCCCCCAATCAGCCCCAGCATTTT	NA	TRBV20-1	TRBJ1-5	NA
CASSPGTGASTDTQYF	TGTGCCAGCAGCCCAGGGACTGGCGCTAGCACAGATACGCAGTATTTT	NA	TRBV5-6	TRBJ2-3	many